A selection of T cell receptor beta chains follows, all from one sample in a study of Graves' ophthalmopathy and Graves' hyperthyroidism. In TCRdb, the multiplex PCR reads were re-called with MiXCR into one record per CDR3 protein. The table includes about 40,000 distinct CDR3 sequences, roughly half detected once. Sequences were obtained from peripheral blood. These receptors all come from an adult man with Graves' ophthalmopathy. Each CDR3 is given with its conserved first and last residue. The D gene is left open where the match is weak.

V gene	J gene	D gene	CDR3 protein
TRBV20-1	TRBJ2-7	NA	CSARGQQGNLYEQYF
TRBV15	TRBJ2-5	NA	CATSRAPKETQYF
TRBV15	TRBJ2-2	TRBD1	CATSRGQGDTGELFF
TRBV9	TRBJ2-3	TRBD2	CASSVGGRAVDTQYF
TRBV28	TRBJ1-1	TRBD1	CACSLDRAMNTEAFF
TRBV20-1	TRBJ2-7	NA	CSARDRQGGIYEQYF
TRBV7-2	TRBJ2-5	NA	CASSLRTTRTQYF
TRBV7-9	TRBJ1-1	NA	CASSAMIGGLATNEAFF
TRBV5-1	TRBJ2-7	TRBD1	CASSLSFRGTISYEQYF
TRBV29-1	TRBJ2-5	TRBD1	CSVLGTQGTGTQYF